This T cell receptor beta chain came from a study of cytomegalovirus exposure and HLA in healthy donors. The primer mix had 60 Vbeta and 13 Jbeta primers. Profiled with immunoSEQ multiplex PCR; TCRdb holds only in-frame clones, not every one. The data show around 150,000 clones, 84% seen once. Germline V gene lookup returns CDR1 SQVTM and CDR2 ANQGSEA. V was cut by 6 bases and J by 3 bases, with 15 bases left in between. The CDR3 is 14 residues long. This chain joins TRBV29-1 and TRBJ2-1, with D perhaps matching TRBD2 (5 bases). Input material: PBMCs. The sequence derives from a man aged 50 to 59 in good health and CMV-seropositive. CDR3 amino acids: CSVEGSSLYNEQFF. In DNA, the CDR3 is TGCAGCGTCGAGGGATCCTCCCTCTACAATGAGCAGTTCTTC.